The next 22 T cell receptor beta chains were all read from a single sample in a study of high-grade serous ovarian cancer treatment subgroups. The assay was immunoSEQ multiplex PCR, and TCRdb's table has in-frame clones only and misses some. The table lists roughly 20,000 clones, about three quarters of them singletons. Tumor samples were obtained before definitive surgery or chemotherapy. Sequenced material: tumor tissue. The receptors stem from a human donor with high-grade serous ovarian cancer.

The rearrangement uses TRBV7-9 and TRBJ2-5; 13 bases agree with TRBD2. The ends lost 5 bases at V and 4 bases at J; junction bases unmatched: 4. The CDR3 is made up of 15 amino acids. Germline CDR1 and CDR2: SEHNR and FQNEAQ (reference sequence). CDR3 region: CASSRGTSGTETQYF. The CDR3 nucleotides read TGTGCCAGCAGCCGAGGGACTAGCGGGACAGAGACCCAGTACTTC.

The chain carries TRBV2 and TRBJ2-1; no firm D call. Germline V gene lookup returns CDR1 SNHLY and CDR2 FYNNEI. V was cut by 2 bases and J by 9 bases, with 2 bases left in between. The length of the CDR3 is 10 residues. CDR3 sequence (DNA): TGTGCCAGCAGTGAACTTGAGCAGTTCTTC. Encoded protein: CASSELEQFF.

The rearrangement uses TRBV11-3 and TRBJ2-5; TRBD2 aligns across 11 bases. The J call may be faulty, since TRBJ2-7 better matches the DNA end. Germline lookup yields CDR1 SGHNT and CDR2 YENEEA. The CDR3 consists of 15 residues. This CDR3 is CASSAHLAGGYEQYF. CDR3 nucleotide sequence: TGTGCCAGCAGCGCCCATCTAGCGGGAGGCTACGAGCAGTACTTC.

The DNA for the CDR3 is TGTGCCAGCAGTGATCCAGGGGGGATTTCCTACAATGAGCAGTTCTTC. It translates to CASSDPGGISYNEQFF. The genes are TRBV25-1 and TRBJ2-1, with D possibly TRBD1 on 7 matching bases. The CDR3 loop spans 16 amino acids. In germline, CDR1 is MGHDK, CDR2 SYGVNS. V lost 3 bases and J 1 base, leaving 13 bases between the germline ends. Based on the CDR3 plus reference TRBV25-1 and TRBJ2-1, the full variable domain is EADIYQTPRYLVIGTGKKITLECSQTMGHDKMYWYQQDPGMELHLIHYSYGVNSTEKGDLSSESTVSRIRTEHFPLTLESARPSHTSQYLCASSDPGGISYNEQFFGPGTRLTVL.

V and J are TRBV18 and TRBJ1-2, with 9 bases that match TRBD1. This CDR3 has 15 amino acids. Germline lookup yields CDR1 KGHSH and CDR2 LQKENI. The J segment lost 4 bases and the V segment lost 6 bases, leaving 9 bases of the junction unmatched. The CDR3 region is CASSPSTGGVYGYTF. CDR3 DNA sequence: TGTGCCAGCTCGCCTAGCACAGGGGGCGTCTATGGCTACACCTTC.

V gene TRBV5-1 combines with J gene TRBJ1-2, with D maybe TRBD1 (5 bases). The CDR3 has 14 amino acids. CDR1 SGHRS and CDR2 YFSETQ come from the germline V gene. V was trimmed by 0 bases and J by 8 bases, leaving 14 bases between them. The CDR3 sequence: CASSLEGRGRGYTF. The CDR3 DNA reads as TGCGCCAGCAGCTTGGAGGGACGTGGCAGGGGCTACACCTTC.

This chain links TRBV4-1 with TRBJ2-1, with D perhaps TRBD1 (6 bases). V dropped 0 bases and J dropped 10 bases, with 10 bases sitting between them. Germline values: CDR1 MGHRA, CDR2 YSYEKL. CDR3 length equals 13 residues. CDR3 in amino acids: CASSQDGGYEQFF. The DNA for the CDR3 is TGCGCCAGCAGCCAAGATGGGGGCTACGAGCAGTTCTTC.

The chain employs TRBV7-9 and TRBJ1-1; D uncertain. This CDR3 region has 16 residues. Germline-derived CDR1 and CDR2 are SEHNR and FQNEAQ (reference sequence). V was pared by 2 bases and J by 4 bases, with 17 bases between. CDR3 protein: CASSLSTGPLGTEAFF. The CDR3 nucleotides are TGTGCCAGCAGCTTATCAACCGGGCCGCTGGGCACTGAAGCTTTCTTT. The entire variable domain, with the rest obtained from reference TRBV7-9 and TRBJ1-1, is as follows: DTGVSQNPRHKITKRGQNVTFRCDPISEHNRLYWYRQTLGQGPEFLTYFQNEAQLEKSRLLSDRFSAERPKGSFSTLEIQRTEQGDSAMYLCASSLSTGPLGTEAFFGQGTRLTVV.

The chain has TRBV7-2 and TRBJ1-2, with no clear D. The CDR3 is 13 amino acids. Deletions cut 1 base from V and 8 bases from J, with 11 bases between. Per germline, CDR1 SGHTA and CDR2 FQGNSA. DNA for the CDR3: TGTGCCAGCAGCTTAGGGCGGCCAGCGGGCTACACCTTC. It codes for CASSLGRPAGYTF.

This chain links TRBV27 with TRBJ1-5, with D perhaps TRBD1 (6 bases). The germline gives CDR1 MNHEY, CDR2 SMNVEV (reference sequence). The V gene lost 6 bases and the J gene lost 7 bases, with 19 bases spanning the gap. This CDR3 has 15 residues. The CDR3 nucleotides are TGTGCCAGCAGATCAATAGGGGGGCCGGGGCAGCCCCAGCATTTT. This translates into CASRSIGGPGQPQHF.

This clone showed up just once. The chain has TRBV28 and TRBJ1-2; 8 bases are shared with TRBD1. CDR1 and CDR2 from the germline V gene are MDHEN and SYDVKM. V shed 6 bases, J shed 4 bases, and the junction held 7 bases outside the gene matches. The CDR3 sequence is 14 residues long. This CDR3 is CASRRTGLAYGYTF. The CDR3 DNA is TGTGCCAGCAGACGGACAGGGCTAGCCTATGGCTACACCTTC.

CDR3 sequence: CASRPSAHNEQFF. The DNA for the CDR3 is TGCGCCAGCAGGCCTAGCGCGCACAATGAGCAGTTCTTC. The gene calls are TRBV10-2 and TRBJ2-1, with a possible D match to TRBD2 (6 bases). CDR3 length equals 13 residues. V was trimmed by 6 bases and J by 5 bases, leaving 11 bases between them. Per germline, CDR1 WSHSY and CDR2 SAAADI.

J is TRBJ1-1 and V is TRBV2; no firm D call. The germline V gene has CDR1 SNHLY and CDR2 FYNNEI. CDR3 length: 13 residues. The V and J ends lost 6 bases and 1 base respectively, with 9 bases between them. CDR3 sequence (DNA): TGTGCCAGCAGGGAGCAATCGAACACTGAAGCTTTCTTT. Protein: CASREQSNTEAFF.

The CDR3 DNA is TGCGCCAGCAGCCCAATCGGGGCAGGCCATGGCTACACCTTC. Protein product: CASSPIGAGHGYTF. This chain uses TRBV4-1 with TRBJ1-2, with D possibly being TRBD1 (5 bases). This CDR3 comprises 14 residues. Trimming took 4 bases from V and 6 from J, leaving 15 bases between them. From germline, CDR1 is MGHRA and CDR2 YSYEKL.

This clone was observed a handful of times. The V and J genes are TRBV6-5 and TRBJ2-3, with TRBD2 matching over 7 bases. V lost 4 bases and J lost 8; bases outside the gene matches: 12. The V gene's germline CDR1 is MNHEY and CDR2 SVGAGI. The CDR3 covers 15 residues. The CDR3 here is CASSSFYGEGGTQYF. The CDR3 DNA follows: TGTGCCAGCAGTTCCTTTTATGGGGAGGGAGGTACGCAGTATTTT.

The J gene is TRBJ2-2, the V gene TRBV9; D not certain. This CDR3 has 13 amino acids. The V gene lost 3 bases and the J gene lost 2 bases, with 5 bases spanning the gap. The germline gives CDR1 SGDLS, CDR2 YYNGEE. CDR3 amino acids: CASSALNTGELFF. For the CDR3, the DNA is TGTGCCAGCAGCGCTTTAAACACCGGGGAGCTGTTTTTT.

CDR3 sequence: CASSLIPTSGSHYTF. CDR3 DNA: TGTGCCAGTAGCCTCATTCCGACATCGGGTTCACACTACACCTTC. This chain joins TRBV19 and TRBJ1-2; D is uncertain. With 6 bases removed from V and 10 bases from J, the gap between germline ends came to 24 bases. CDR1 and CDR2 (germline): LNHDA, SQIVND (reference sequence). CDR3 size: 15 residues.

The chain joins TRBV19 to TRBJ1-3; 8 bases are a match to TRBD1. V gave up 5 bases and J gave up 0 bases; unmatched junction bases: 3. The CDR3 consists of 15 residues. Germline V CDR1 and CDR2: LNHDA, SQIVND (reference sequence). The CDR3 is CASSRQGNSGNTIYF. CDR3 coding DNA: TGTGCCAGTAGTCGACAGGGGAACTCTGGAAACACCATATATTTT.

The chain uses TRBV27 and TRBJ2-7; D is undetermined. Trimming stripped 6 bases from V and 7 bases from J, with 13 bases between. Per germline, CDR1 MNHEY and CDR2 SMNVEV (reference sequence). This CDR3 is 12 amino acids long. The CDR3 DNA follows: TGTGCCAGCAGCCCCTCGAGCCGGGAGCAGTACTTC. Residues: CASSPSSREQYF.

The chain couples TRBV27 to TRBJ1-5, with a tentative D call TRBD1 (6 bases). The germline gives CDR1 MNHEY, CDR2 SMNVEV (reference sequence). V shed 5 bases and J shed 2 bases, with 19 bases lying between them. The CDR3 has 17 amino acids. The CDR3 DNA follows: TGTGCCAGCAGTACCCGCCCCTTGGGGGGCGGCAATCAGCCCCAGCATTTT. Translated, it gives CASSTRPLGGGNQPQHF.

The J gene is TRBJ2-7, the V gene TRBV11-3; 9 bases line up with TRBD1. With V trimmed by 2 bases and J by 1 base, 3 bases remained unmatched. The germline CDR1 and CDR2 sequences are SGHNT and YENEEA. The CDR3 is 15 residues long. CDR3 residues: CASSLTGQGSYEQYF. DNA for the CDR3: TGTGCCAGCAGCTTAACGGGACAGGGATCCTACGAGCAGTACTTC.

The CDR3 DNA sequence: TGTGCCTCGGAAGCGGGAACAGATACGCAGTATTTT. It specifies CASEAGTDTQYF. The gene calls are TRBV30 and TRBJ2-3; TRBD2 matches 7 bases. The CDR3 totals 12 residues. The germline V gene encodes CDR1 GTSNPN and CDR2 SVGIG (reference sequence). V trimming: 7 bases; J trimming: 3 bases; junction bases outside the gene matches: 4.